This T cell receptor beta chain appears in the sequencing data of a study of blood T cell repertoires in COVID-19. In the study overall: Nucleic acid was either cDNA or gDNA, and it came from T cells, B-cell-depleted T cells, or PBMCs.

Per the authors' pipeline: Estimates of nucleated cell counts were drawn from the amplification of reference gene primers. Profiled with immunoSEQ multiplex PCR; TCRdb holds only in-frame clones, not every one. The V and J calls and clone size are taken from that table; D and trimming were inferred from the DNA. The repertoire includes about 130,000 clones, roughly 69% of them detected once, and approximately 2% sits in the top ten. Per the germline V gene, CDR1 is LGHDT and CDR2 is YNNKEL (reference sequence). Trimming stripped 6 bases from V and 0 bases from J, with 30 bases between. The CDR3 consists of 21 residues.

The TCR sequence derives from a woman in her seventies with acute or convalescent COVID-19. The V and J genes are TRBV3-1 (or the pseudogene TRBV3-2) and TRBJ2-1; D may be TRBD1 (6 bases). Input material: peripheral blood. The CDR3 region has the DNA TGTGCCAGCAGGCCCGCAACCCGGGATCGACAGGTTTCAATCTCCTACAATGAGCAGTTCTTC. Its protein is CASRPATRDRQVSISYNEQFF.